One sample yielded the 32 T cell receptor beta chains listed below, sequenced in a study of CD8 T cells in ankylosing spondylitis. In TCRdb, the 5' RACE reads were re-called with MiXCR into one record per CDR3 protein. This table has about 480,000 distinct CDR3 sequences, roughly 18% appearing once. These receptors have no known antigen. Points from the study as a whole: Blood of patients with ankylosing spondylitis appeared to be characterized by a TCR beta motif of eight or nine highly homologous variants.

Source material: blood, either unsorted or a sorted T cell fraction (not recorded which). The receptor set was obtained from a male donor with ankylosing spondylitis.

This clonotype was observed a single time. The CDR3 DNA follows: TGTGCCAGCAGAGGGGCACCCTTTAATGAAAAACTGTTTTTT. It yields the protein CASRGAPFNEKLFF. The genes are TRBV2 and TRBJ1-4; a weak D match, TRBD1 (5 bases). The ends were cut back, 6 bases at V and 4 bases at J, with 12 bases in the middle. The germline gives CDR1 SNHLY, CDR2 FYNNEI. This CDR3 spans 14 amino acids.

The V and J genes are TRBV19 and TRBJ2-1, with D tentatively TRBD2 (6 bases). V was trimmed by 2 bases and J by 3 bases, leaving 14 bases between them. CDR3 length: 16 amino acids. From germline, CDR1 is LNHDA and CDR2 SQIVND (reference sequence). The CDR3 loop is CASSIRAGFRYNEQFF. The CDR3 nucleotides read TGTGCCAGTAGTATACGGGCGGGATTCCGCTACAATGAGCAGTTCTTC.

This clonotype was seen a handful of times. V and J are TRBV5-5 and TRBJ2-1; TRBD2 agrees at 13 bases. The CDR3 runs 18 residues. The germline V gene has CDR1 SGHKS and CDR2 YYEKEE (reference sequence). The J segment lost 0 bases and the V segment lost 0 bases, leaving 3 bases of the junction unmatched. DNA for the CDR3: TGTGCCAGCAGCTTGGTACTAGCGGGGGGGAGCTCCTACAATGAGCAGTTCTTC. It is translated as CASSLVLAGGSSYNEQFF.

This clonotype was counted between two and nine times. V and J are TRBV7-3 and TRBJ1-6; D possibly corresponds to TRBD1 (5 bases). The CDR3 has 14 residues. The germline V gene encodes CDR1 SGHTA and CDR2 FQGTGA. V was shortened by 1 base and J by 6 bases, with 7 bases between the two germline ends. The CDR3 bases are TGTGCCAGCAGCTTAATGGGGCGTAATTCACCCCTCCACTTT. It translates to CASSLMGRNSPLHF.

In this sample, this clonotype turned up many times. The V call is TRBV4-2, the J call TRBJ1-1; TRBD1 is a possible D gene (5 bases). From germline, CDR1 is LGHNA and CDR2 YNFKEQ. The ends were cut back, 5 bases at V and 7 bases at J, with 11 bases in the middle. This CDR3 has 12 residues. CDR3 nucleotide sequence: TGTGCCAGCAGCGAACAGGATTTTGAAGCTTTCTTT. Its translation: CASSEQDFEAFF.

Only a few counts were recorded for this clonotype. This chain uses TRBV7-2 with TRBJ2-1; TRBD2 agrees at 8 bases. CDR3 length: 16 amino acids. CDR1 and CDR2 (germline): SGHTA, FQGNSA. Germline trimming cut 3 bases from V and 3 bases from J; bases unmatched to any gene: 7. The DNA of the CDR3 is TGTGCCAGCAGCTTCGCCGGACGGGGGGGCTACAATGAGCAGTTCTTC. Translation gives CASSFAGRGGYNEQFF.

CDR3: CASSLDHPETQYF. The DNA for the CDR3 is TGTGCCAGCAGCTTAGATCACCCCGAGACCCAGTACTTC. The rearrangement links TRBV11-2 to TRBJ2-5, with D unresolved. The CDR3 contains 13 residues. The germline gives CDR1 SGHAT, CDR2 FQNNGV. Trimming stripped 0 bases from V and 5 bases from J, with 7 bases between.

This clonotype showed up just a few times. The V gene is TRBV6-9, the J gene TRBJ2-3, with 10 positions matching TRBD1. Germline loops: CDR1 MNHGY, CDR2 SVAAGI. The CDR3 covers 17 residues. The trim removed 5 bases at V and 2 bases at J, leaving 10 bases unmatched. Written as DNA, the CDR3 is TGTGCCAGCAGTCAACGGGACAGGGGAGGGATCACAGATACGCAGTATTTT. Protein product: CASSQRDRGGITDTQYF.

On this clonotype: A junction boundary mismatches the germline segment, possibly from a read error. This sequence joins TRBV24-1 and TRBJ1-5; D remains ambiguous. Germline assignment: CDR1 KGHDR and CDR2 SFDVKD. The CDR3 contains 13 residues. CDR3 nucleotides: TGTGCCACCAGTGAGTCAGGCAAGCAGCCCCAGCATTTT. Protein sequence: CATSESGKQPQHF.

The chain couples TRBV7-9 to TRBJ2-3; 13 positions match TRBD2. The J segment lost 5 bases and the V segment lost 5 bases, leaving 7 bases of the junction unmatched. Germline V gives CDR1 SEHNR, CDR2 FQNEAQ (reference sequence). The CDR3 has 16 residues. CDR3 amino acids: CASSQLAGGPGDTQYF. DNA of the CDR3: TGTGCCAGCAGCCAACTAGCGGGGGGGCCGGGAGATACGCAGTATTTT.

The V call is TRBV28, the J call TRBJ2-6, with D maybe TRBD1 (6 bases). V lost 1 base, J lost 0 bases, and 13 bases lay in between. CDR1 MDHEN and CDR2 SYDVKM come from the germline V gene. The CDR3 totals 18 residues. Here the CDR3 reads CASSLLGQLGSGANVLTF. CDR3 bases: TGTGCCAGCAGTTTATTAGGACAGCTCGGCTCTGGGGCCAACGTCCTGACTTTC.

This clonotype was picked up many times. V usage is TRBV6-5 and J usage is TRBJ1-6, with no clear D. Germline V lookup: CDR1 MNHEY, CDR2 SVGAGI. V was pared by 1 base and J by 6 bases, with 7 bases between. The length of the CDR3 is 14 residues. Written as DNA, the CDR3 is TGTGCCAGCAGTTACTGGGATTCTAATTCACCCCTCCACTTT. It is translated as CASSYWDSNSPLHF.

The rearrangement links TRBV29-1 to TRBJ2-4; 10 bases line up with TRBD1. Germline CDR1 is SQVTM and CDR2 is ANQGSEA. V shed 6 bases, J shed 0 bases, and the junction held 8 bases outside the gene matches. This CDR3 has 16 residues. DNA for the CDR3: TGCAGCGTCCTGGGACAGGGGATCCTAGCCAAAAACATTCAGTACTTC. Protein: CSVLGQGILAKNIQYF.

This clonotype was counted many times. V usage is TRBV5-1 and J usage is TRBJ2-3; D gene ambiguous. V shed 2 bases and J shed 2 bases, with 12 bases lying between them. CDR1 SGHRS and CDR2 YFSETQ come from the germline V gene. The CDR3 consists of 15 residues. The CDR3 protein is CASSFSEAYTDTQYF. DNA for the CDR3: TGCGCCAGCAGCTTTTCCGAGGCCTACACAGATACGCAGTATTTT.

The rearrangement joins TRBV20-1 to TRBJ2-5; D perhaps matches TRBD1 (7 bases). The CDR3 consists of 15 residues. Trimming cost V 6 bases and J 4 bases, with 21 bases left between them. Germline-derived CDR1 and CDR2 are DFQATT and SNEGSKA (reference sequence). The CDR3 region has the DNA TGCAGTGCGCATCACGGGGGACAGCAAGGAGAGACCCAGTACTTC. It codes for CSAHHGGQQGETQYF.

This chain joins TRBV6-1 and TRBJ1-1; TRBD1 might be the D (5 bases). Germline CDR1 is MNHNS and CDR2 is SASEGT. Trimming left V 5 bases short and J 1 base short, with 14 bases between. The CDR3 loop spans 15 amino acids. Here the CDR3 DNA reads TGTGCCAGCAGTCCGCTACAGGAGACGAACACTGAAGCTTTCTTT. It encodes CASSPLQETNTEAFF.

This clonotype has only a few counts. This chain joins TRBV2 and TRBJ1-6; tentative D call: TRBD1 (6 bases). The CDR3 totals 14 residues. The germline V gene has CDR1 SNHLY and CDR2 FYNNEI. V was clipped by 6 bases and J by 6 bases, with 12 bases between them. In DNA, the CDR3 is TGTGCCAGCAGACGGACAGCAAGTAATTCACCCCTCCACTTT. Amino acid sequence: CASRRTASNSPLHF.

This clonotype turned up a few times. The chain uses TRBV5-1 and TRBJ2-3; D is uncertain. CDR1 and CDR2 from the germline V gene are SGHRS and YFSETQ. Between the trimmed V and J ends, which lost 4 bases and 1 base, there was a span of 13 bases. The CDR3 contains 15 residues. As DNA, the CDR3 is TGCGCCAGCAGCCGTAGAATATGGGGCACAGATACGCAGTATTTT. It translates to CASSRRIWGTDTQYF.

The gene calls are TRBV20-1 and TRBJ1-1; no firm D call. This CDR3 contains 12 residues. Germline loops: CDR1 DFQATT, CDR2 SNEGSKA (reference sequence). The V gene lost 4 bases and the J gene lost 1 base, with 7 bases spanning the gap. The CDR3 region has the DNA TGCAGTGCTATGATCCCGAACACTGAAGCTTTCTTT. The encoded protein is CSAMIPNTEAFF.

The chain has TRBV4-1 and TRBJ1-5, with no clear D. V gave up 3 bases and J gave up 2 bases, with 8 bases separating them. Germline V gene lookup returns CDR1 MGHRA and CDR2 YSYEKL. CDR3 length equals 14 residues. CDR3 region: CASSHGPRNQPQHF. CDR3 nucleotide sequence: TGCGCCAGCAGCCACGGGCCTCGCAATCAGCCCCAGCATTTT.

The sample holds many counts of this clonotype. The chain employs TRBV4-2 and TRBJ1-1, with D perhaps matching TRBD1 (5 bases). Trimming left V 1 base short and J 7 bases short, with 16 bases between. The CDR3 runs 15 residues. Germline assignment: CDR1 LGHNA and CDR2 YNFKEQ. The CDR3 coding sequence is TGTGCCAGCAGCCAAGTGGGGGGAGGTGGGGATGAAGCTTTCTTT. It yields the protein CASSQVGGGGDEAFF.

The J gene is TRBJ1-6, the V gene TRBV10-3, with D maybe TRBD1 (5 bases). The CDR3 has 16 amino acids. V was shortened by 3 bases and J by 1 base, with 10 bases between the two germline ends. The germline V gene encodes CDR1 ENHRY and CDR2 SYGVKD. CDR3 sequence reads: CAISEEGSSYNSPLHF. Here the CDR3 DNA reads TGTGCCATCAGTGAAGAGGGGAGTTCCTATAATTCACCCCTCCACTTT.

This clonotype was detected ten times or more. This chain joins TRBV12-3 or TRBV12-4 and TRBJ2-3, with TRBD1 matching over 9 bases. CDR3 size: 14 residues. The J segment lost 0 bases and the V segment lost 5 bases, leaving 0 bases of the junction unmatched. CDR3 region: CASSGTGSTDTQYF. CDR3 coding DNA: TGTGCCAGCAGTGGGACAGGGAGCACAGATACGCAGTATTTT.

This chain joins TRBV20-1 and TRBJ2-3, with TRBD2 matching 10 bases. CDR3 length: 15 residues. Germline V CDR1 and CDR2: DFQATT, SNEGSKA (reference sequence). Trimming removed 5 bases from V and 8 bases from J; junction bases left unmatched: 13. CDR3 sequence: CSAAEGAAGGRTQYF. The CDR3 coding sequence is TGCAGTGCTGCCGAAGGAGCAGCGGGGGGGCGTACGCAGTATTTT.

The V call is TRBV7-9, the J call TRBJ1-2; a possible D gene is TRBD1 (5 bases). Germline CDR1 and CDR2: SEHNR and FQNEAQ (reference sequence). The CDR3 runs 14 residues. V lost 6 bases and J 6 bases, leaving 17 bases between the germline ends. CDR3 in amino acids: CASSSLGGLDGYTF. The CDR3 nucleotides are TGTGCCAGCAGTTCTCTGGGGGGACTGGATGGCTACACCTTC.

This chain uses TRBV3-1 with TRBJ1-6; weak D call: TRBD1 (5 bases). This CDR3 has 19 amino acids. V was shortened by 4 bases and J by 0 bases, with 19 bases between the two germline ends. Germline V gives CDR1 LGHDT, CDR2 YNNKEL (reference sequence). The CDR3 DNA reads TGTGCCAGCAGCCCCAGGGCTCCGGGAAGCAGCTCCTATAATTCACCCCTCCACTTT. Translation gives CASSPRAPGSSSYNSPLHF.

This clonotype appeared once. J is TRBJ1-4 and V is TRBV6-2 or TRBV6-3; unclear D gene. Trimming cost V 3 bases and J 1 base, with 12 bases left between them. Germline V lookup: CDR1 MNHEY, CDR2 SVGEGT. This CDR3 comprises 16 residues. DNA of the CDR3: TGTGCCAGCAGTTATTTGGGCGTCGGAACTAATGAAAAACTGTTTTTT. Translating gives CASSYLGVGTNEKLFF.

The V and J genes are TRBV10-2 and TRBJ1-4; TRBD1 matches at 9 bases. Germline values: CDR1 WSHSY, CDR2 SAAADI. The J segment lost 3 bases and the V segment lost 2 bases, leaving 10 bases of the junction unmatched. CDR3 size: 18 residues. This chain's CDR3 is CASSEAPRQGDPNEKLFF. The CDR3 region has the DNA TGCGCCAGCAGTGAGGCGCCGAGACAGGGGGACCCTAATGAAAAACTGTTTTTT.

The sample holds many counts of this clonotype. The chain carries TRBV12-3 or TRBV12-4 and TRBJ2-3; D not resolved. The CDR3 contains 13 residues. The V and J ends lost 11 bases and 0 bases respectively, with 12 bases between them. CDR3 loop: CACRMGSTDTQYF. DNA of the CDR3: TGTGCCTGTCGCATGGGCAGCACAGATACGCAGTATTTT.

This clonotype has a handful of counts. The rearrangement joins TRBV19 to TRBJ1-1; D remains unclear. The V end was cut by 3 bases, the J end by 4 bases, with 15 bases between. CDR1 LNHDA and CDR2 SQIVND come from the germline V gene (reference sequence). The CDR3 has 15 residues. CDR3 amino acids: CASSIGGRAGTEAFF. In DNA, the CDR3 is TGTGCCAGTAGTATTGGCGGGAGGGCAGGCACTGAAGCTTTCTTT.

This clonotype was seen ten or more times. The chain combines TRBV12-3 or TRBV12-4 with TRBJ1-2, with 10 bases that match TRBD1. The CDR3 is made up of 15 amino acids. V trimming: 3 bases; J trimming: 6 bases; junction bases outside the gene matches: 7. CDR3 sequence: CASSLVTGGSDGYTF. CDR3 coding DNA: TGTGCCAGCAGTTTGGTGACAGGGGGCAGTGATGGCTACACCTTC.

This clonotype showed up just a few times. The chain combines TRBV9 with TRBJ1-2, with TRBD1 matching 8 bases. After removal of 0 bases from V and 2 bases from J, the junction contained 6 bases not matched to a gene. From germline, CDR1 is SGDLS and CDR2 YYNGEE. There are 16 residues in the CDR3. The CDR3 reads CASSVEVRGRNYGYTF. The CDR3 nucleotides read TGTGCCAGCAGCGTAGAGGTCAGGGGGCGAAACTATGGCTACACCTTC.